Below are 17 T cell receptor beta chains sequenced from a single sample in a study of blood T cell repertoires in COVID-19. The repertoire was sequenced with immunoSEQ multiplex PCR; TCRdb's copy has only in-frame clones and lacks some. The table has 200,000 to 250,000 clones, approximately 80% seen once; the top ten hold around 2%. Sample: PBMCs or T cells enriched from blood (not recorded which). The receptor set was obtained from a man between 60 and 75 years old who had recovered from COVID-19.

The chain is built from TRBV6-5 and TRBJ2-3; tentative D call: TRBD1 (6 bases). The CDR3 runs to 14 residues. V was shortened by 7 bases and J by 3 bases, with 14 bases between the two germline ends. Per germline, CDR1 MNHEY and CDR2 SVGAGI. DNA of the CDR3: TGTGCCAGCAAGGGGGAATTGGGAACAGATACGCAGTATTTT. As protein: CASKGELGTDTQYF.

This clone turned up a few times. The CDR3 sequence: CASSLGPLDRGSGNTEAFF. In DNA, the CDR3 is TGTGCCAGCAGCCTAGGGCCTCTAGACAGGGGAAGTGGGAACACTGAAGCTTTCTTT. The rearrangement joins TRBV7-3 to TRBJ1-1; 8 nucleotides align to TRBD1. This CDR3 has 19 residues. Per germline, CDR1 SGHTA and CDR2 FQGTGA. V lost 5 bases to trimming and J lost 1 base; unmatched junction nucleotides: 18.

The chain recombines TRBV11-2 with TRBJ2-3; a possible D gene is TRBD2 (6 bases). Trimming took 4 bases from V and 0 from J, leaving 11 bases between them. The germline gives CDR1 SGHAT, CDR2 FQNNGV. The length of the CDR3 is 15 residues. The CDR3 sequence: CASSYLAISTDTQYF. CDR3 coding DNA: TGTGCCAGCAGCTACCTAGCGATCAGCACAGATACGCAGTATTTT. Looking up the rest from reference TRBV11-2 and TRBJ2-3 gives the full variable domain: EAGVAQSPRYKIIEKRQSVAFWCNPISGHATLYWYQQILGQGPKLLIQFQNNGVVDDSQLPKDRFSAERLKGVDSTLKIQPAKLEDSAVYLCASSYLAISTDTQYFGPGTRLTVL.

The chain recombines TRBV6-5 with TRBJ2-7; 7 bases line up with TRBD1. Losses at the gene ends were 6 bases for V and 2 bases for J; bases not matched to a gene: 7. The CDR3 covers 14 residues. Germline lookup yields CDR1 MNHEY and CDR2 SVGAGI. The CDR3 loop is CASRTGQVTYEQYF. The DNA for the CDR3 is TGTGCCAGCAGAACCGGACAGGTAACCTACGAGCAGTACTTC.

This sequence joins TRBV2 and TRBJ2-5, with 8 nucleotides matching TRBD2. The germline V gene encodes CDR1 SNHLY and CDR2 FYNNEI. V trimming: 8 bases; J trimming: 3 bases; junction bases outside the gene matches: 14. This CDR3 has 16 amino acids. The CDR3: CASCGIGGGREETQYF. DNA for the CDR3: TGTGCCAGCTGTGGGATAGGCGGGGGGCGGGAAGAGACCCAGTACTTC.

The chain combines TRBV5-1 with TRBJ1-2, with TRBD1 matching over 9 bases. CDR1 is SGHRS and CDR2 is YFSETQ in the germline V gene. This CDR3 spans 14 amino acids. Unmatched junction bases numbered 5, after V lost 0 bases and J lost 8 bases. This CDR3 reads CASSLGDRDLGYTF. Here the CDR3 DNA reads TGCGCCAGCAGCTTGGGGGACAGGGATCTCGGCTACACCTTC.

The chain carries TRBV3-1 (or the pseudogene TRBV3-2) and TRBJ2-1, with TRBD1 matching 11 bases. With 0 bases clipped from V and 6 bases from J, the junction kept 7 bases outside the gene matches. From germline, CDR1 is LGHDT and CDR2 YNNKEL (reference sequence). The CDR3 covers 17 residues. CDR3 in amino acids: CASSQDLPGTGGNEQFF. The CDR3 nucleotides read TGTGCCAGCAGCCAAGACCTACCCGGGACAGGGGGCAATGAGCAGTTCTTC.

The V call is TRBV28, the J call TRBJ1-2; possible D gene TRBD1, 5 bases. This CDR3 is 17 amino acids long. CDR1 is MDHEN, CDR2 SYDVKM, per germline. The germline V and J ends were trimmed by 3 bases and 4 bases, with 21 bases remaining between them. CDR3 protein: CASSFTPGIGVGYGYTF. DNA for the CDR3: TGTGCCAGCAGTTTTACCCCGGGTATAGGGGTGGGCTATGGCTACACCTTC.

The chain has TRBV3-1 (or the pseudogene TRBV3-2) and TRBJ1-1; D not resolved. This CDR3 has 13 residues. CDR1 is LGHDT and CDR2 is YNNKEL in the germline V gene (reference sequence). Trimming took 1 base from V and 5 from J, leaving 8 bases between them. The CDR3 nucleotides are TGTGCCAGCAGCCAAGCACGGGGTACTGAAGCTTTCTTT. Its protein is CASSQARGTEAFF.

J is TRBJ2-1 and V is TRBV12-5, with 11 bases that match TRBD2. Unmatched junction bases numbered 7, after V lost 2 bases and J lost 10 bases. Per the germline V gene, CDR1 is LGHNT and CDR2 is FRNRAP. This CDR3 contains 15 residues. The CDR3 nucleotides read TGTGCTAGTGGTTTGAGTAGCGGGGGGGCCTGGGAGCAGTTCTTC. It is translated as CASGLSSGGAWEQFF. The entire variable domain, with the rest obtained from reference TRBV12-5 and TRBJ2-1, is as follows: DARVTQTPRHKVTEMGQEVTMRCQPILGHNTVFWYRQTMMQGLELLAYFRNRAPLDDSGMPKDRFSAEMPDATLATLKIQPSEPRDSAVYFCASGLSSGGAWEQFFGPGTRLTVL.

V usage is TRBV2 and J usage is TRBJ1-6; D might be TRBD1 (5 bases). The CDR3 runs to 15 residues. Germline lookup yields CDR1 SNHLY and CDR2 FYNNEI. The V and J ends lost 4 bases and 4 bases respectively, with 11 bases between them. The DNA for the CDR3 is TGTGCCAGCAGTGCAGACGGGGGTTATAATTCACCCCTCCACTTT. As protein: CASSADGGYNSPLHF. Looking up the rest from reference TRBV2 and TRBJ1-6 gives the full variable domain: EPEVTQTPSHQVTQMGQEVILRCVPISNHLYFYWYRQILGQKVEFLVSFYNNEISEKSEIFDDQFSVERPDGSNFTLKIRSTKLEDSAMYFCASSADGGYNSPLHFGNGTRLTVT.

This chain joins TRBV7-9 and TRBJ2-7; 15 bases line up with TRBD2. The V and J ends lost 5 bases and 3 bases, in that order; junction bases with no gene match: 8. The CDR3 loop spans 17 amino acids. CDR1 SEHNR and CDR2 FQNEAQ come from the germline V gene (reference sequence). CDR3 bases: TGTGCCAGCAGCCTCCAGCCGGGACTAGCGGGGGGCTACGAGCAGTACTTC. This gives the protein CASSLQPGLAGGYEQYF.

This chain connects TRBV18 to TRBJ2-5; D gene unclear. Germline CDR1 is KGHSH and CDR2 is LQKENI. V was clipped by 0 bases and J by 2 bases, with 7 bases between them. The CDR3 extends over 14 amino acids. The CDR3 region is CASSPPTSQETQYF. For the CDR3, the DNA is TGTGCCAGCTCACCACCGACATCTCAAGAGACCCAGTACTTC. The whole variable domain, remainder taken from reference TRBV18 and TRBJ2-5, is NAGVMQNPRHLVRRRGQEARLRCSPMKGHSHVYWYRQLPEEGLKFMVYLQKENIIDESGMPKERFSAEFPKEGPSILRIQQVVRGDSAAYFCASSPPTSQETQYFGPGTRLLVL.

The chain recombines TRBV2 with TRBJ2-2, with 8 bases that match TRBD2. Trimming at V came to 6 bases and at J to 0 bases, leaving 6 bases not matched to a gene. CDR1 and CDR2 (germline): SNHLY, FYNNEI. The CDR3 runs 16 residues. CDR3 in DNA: TGTGCCAGCAGGGCCACTAGCGGTGCGAACACCGGGGAGCTGTTTTTT. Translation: CASRATSGANTGELFF.

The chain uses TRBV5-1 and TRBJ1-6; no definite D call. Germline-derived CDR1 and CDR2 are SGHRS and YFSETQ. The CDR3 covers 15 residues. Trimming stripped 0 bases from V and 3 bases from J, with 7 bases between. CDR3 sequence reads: CASSLGLNYNSPLHF. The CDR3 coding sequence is TGCGCCAGCAGCTTGGGGCTGAACTATAATTCACCCCTCCACTTT.

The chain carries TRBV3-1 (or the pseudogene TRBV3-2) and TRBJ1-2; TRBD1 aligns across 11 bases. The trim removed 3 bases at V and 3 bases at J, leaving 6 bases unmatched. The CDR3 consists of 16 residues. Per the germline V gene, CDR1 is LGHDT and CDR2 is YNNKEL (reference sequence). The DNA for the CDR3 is TGTGCCAGCAGCCAGGGGCGGACAGGGGGCGACTATGGCTACACCTTC. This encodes CASSQGRTGGDYGYTF.

CDR3 region: CASTAGGARNTEAFF. The DNA of the CDR3 is TGTGCCAGCACCGCCGGGGGGGCAAGAAACACTGAAGCTTTCTTT. The chain links TRBV11-2 to TRBJ1-1; D might be TRBD1 (6 bases). Trimming stripped 7 bases from V and 2 bases from J, with 17 bases between. Germline V CDR1 and CDR2: SGHAT, FQNNGV. This CDR3 spans 15 amino acids.